One and the same sample provided the 10 T cell receptor beta chains below, sequenced in a study of blood T cell repertoires in COVID-19. Libraries were prepared by immunoSEQ multiplex PCR; TCRdb keeps only in-frame clonotypes and omits some of them. The sample has roughly 92,000 clones, over 75% seen once. The specimen sequenced was peripheral blood. The receptor source for this set is an elderly woman with acute or convalescent COVID-19.

The chain is built from TRBV13 and TRBJ2-1, with 11 bases identical to TRBD1. The CDR3 has 17 amino acids. V trimming: 4 bases; J trimming: 0 bases; junction bases outside the gene matches: 5. The germline V gene has CDR1 PRHDT and CDR2 FYEKMQ (reference sequence). CDR3 region: CASSSSGTGGSYNEQFF. The DNA for the CDR3 is TGTGCCAGCAGCTCGTCCGGGACAGGGGGCTCCTACAATGAGCAGTTCTTC.

The V gene is TRBV7-2, the J gene TRBJ2-5, with a possible D match to TRBD1 (5 bases). The CDR3 has 16 residues. The germline V gene has CDR1 SGHTA and CDR2 FQGNSA. Deletions cut 0 bases from V and 1 base from J, with 12 bases between. The CDR3 loop reads CASSLALGAVQETQYF. CDR3 DNA: TGTGCCAGCAGCTTAGCGCTAGGGGCAGTCCAAGAGACCCAGTACTTC.

The chain employs TRBV15 and TRBJ1-2; the D gene is possibly TRBD1 (5 bases). The germline V gene has CDR1 LNHNV and CDR2 YYDKDF (reference sequence). CDR3 length: 13 residues. The germline V and J ends were trimmed by 5 bases and 0 bases, with 7 bases remaining between them. Here the CDR3 reads CATSEDTNYGYTF. The CDR3 DNA follows: TGTGCCACCAGCGAGGACACTAACTATGGCTACACCTTC.

V and J are TRBV12-3 or TRBV12-4 and TRBJ1-2; D uncertain. The CDR3 sequence is 13 residues long. The V and J ends lost 0 bases and 3 bases respectively, with 5 bases between them. CDR3 bases: TGTGCCAGCAGTTTAGCCGGGTACTATGGCTACACCTTC. This sequence encodes CASSLAGYYGYTF.

This clone was found a few times. The V gene is TRBV30, the J gene TRBJ1-6; D gene uncertain. The CDR3 length is 11 residues. From germline, CDR1 is GTSNPN and CDR2 SVGIG (reference sequence). The V gene lost 5 bases and the J gene lost 6 bases, with 5 bases spanning the gap. The CDR3 DNA follows: TGTGCCTGGCGCGCTAATTCACCCCTCCACTTT. Amino acid sequence: CAWRANSPLHF.

This clone was recorded only once. This chain links TRBV15 with TRBJ2-1; maybe TRBD2 (5 bases). This CDR3 contains 14 residues. CDR1 and CDR2 (germline): LNHNV, YYDKDF (reference sequence). V was clipped by 4 bases and J by 4 bases, with 11 bases between them. The CDR3 nucleotides read TGTGCCACCAGCAACAGCGGACCTTACAATGAGCAGTTCTTC. It codes for CATSNSGPYNEQFF.

DNA for the CDR3: TGTGCCAGCAGTGAACAGTCGAACACCGGGGAGCTGTTTTTT. It translates to CASSEQSNTGELFF. The J gene is TRBJ2-2, the V gene TRBV2, with unresolved D. Germline loops: CDR1 SNHLY, CDR2 FYNNEI. Deletions cut 2 bases from V and 0 bases from J, with 4 bases between. The CDR3 is made up of 14 amino acids.

CDR3 sequence (DNA): TGTGCCAGCAGCCTCACTAGCGGGAGGAAAAACTACGAGCAGTACTTC. Its translation is CASSLTSGRKNYEQYF. The chain is built from TRBV5-4 and TRBJ2-7; 12 bases are a match to TRBD2. The CDR3 is 16 residues long. Trimming removed 4 bases from V and 3 bases from J; junction bases left unmatched: 8. Germline V gives CDR1 SGHNT, CDR2 YYREEE (reference sequence).

The chain recombines TRBV7-2 with TRBJ2-7; D possibly corresponds to TRBD1 (6 bases). V lost 5 bases, J lost 4 bases, and 15 bases lay in between. CDR1 and CDR2 (germline): SGHTA, FQGNSA. The length of the CDR3 is 14 residues. The CDR3 loop is CASSLARGSYEQYF. As DNA, the CDR3 is TGTGCCAGCAGCCTGGCGAGGGGGTCGTACGAGCAGTACTTC.

The V gene is TRBV19, the J gene TRBJ2-3; D is unresolved. V lost 7 bases to trimming and J lost 1 base, with 9 bases between them. This CDR3 contains 13 residues. Germline lookup yields CDR1 LNHDA and CDR2 SQIVND (reference sequence). The CDR3 region has the DNA TGTGCCAGTACTGTTAGAGGCACAGATACGCAGTATTTT. This encodes CASTVRGTDTQYF.